This T cell receptor (beta chain) was identified during a study of cytomegalovirus exposure and HLA in healthy donors. Overall study results and limits: The authors enumerated under 200 TCR beta chains as linked to cytomegalovirus.

This clone showed up just once. As yet, its antigen is unknown. Data came from immunoSEQ multiplex PCR; TCRdb stores just in-frame clones and leaves some out. This sample yields around 150,000 clones, of which 80% to 90% are seen a single time; 5% to 7% belongs to the top ten. The sequencing sample was made of PBMCs. The TCR originated in a woman aged 25 to 45 in good health and CMV-seronegative.

The CDR3 DNA sequence: TGTGCCAGCAGCCAAGGGGGGACTAGCAGGAGACATGAGCAGTTCTTC. It codes for CASSQGGTSRRHEQFF. The rearrangement joins TRBV4-2 to TRBJ2-1; 9 bases are shared with TRBD2. Germline CDR1 and CDR2: LGHNA and YNFKEQ. J was trimmed by 8 bases and V by 1 base; bases with no gene match: 9. CDR3 length equals 16 residues.